This TCR beta chain emerged from a study of T-cell memory formation after mild COVID-19. Background on the study: Largely donor-specific TCR clusters were found.

Using its own MiXCR run on the 5' RACE reads, TCRdb lists one record per CDR3 protein. The repertoire includes 470,000 or so distinct CDR3 sequences, about 18% of them detected once, and over 9% sits in the top ten. Trimming removed 8 bases at V and 11 bases at J, with 22 bases between. The CDR3 has 14 residues. Germline loops: CDR1 MNHNY, CDR2 SVGAGI (reference sequence). The sequence was obtained from an adult woman who had mild COVID-19 (a few samples of this study predate the infection). Cell type and time point are not known. This chain uses TRBV6-6 with TRBJ1-5; D possibly corresponds to TRBD1 (5 bases). The specimen was PBMCs or a T cell subset sorted from them (not recorded which). CDR3 sequence: CASGQTDARGAQHF. CDR3 nucleotide sequence: TGTGCCAGCGGCCAGACAGACGCCCGCGGGGCCCAGCATTTT.